This TCR beta chain was sequenced in a study of blood T cells in healthy people across ages. General study results and limits: More naive CD4+ cells and higher diversity marked long-lived donors relative to aged donors.

The table lists this clonotype with many counts. Its antigen is unknown. PCR was performed a second time for 7 to 11 cycles using a sample-barcoded 5' primer and a J-beta primer mix. Each CDR3 protein gets one entry after TCRdb re-called the 5' RACE reads with MiXCR. Found here are about 1.1 million distinct CDR3 sequences, under 40% of them singletons; the top ten hold 13%. Isolation yielded PBMCs, at least 7 million per sample, in every case. Extraction yielded at least 6 micrograms of total RNA per sample. V gave up 3 bases and J gave up 5 bases, with 4 bases separating them. This CDR3 has 11 amino acids. Looked up from germline, CDR1 is ENHRY and CDR2 is SYGVKD.

The chain joins TRBV10-3 to TRBJ2-5; no firm D call. The sequence was collected from a man between 18 and 29 years old in good health. The sequenced material came from blood. The CDR3 DNA reads as TGTGCCATCAGTGATAGGGAGACCCAGTACTTC. It yields the protein CAISDRETQYF.